A selection of T cell receptor beta chains follows, all from one sample in a study of tumor-infiltrating lymphocytes in primary liver carcinoma. TCRdb processed the multiplex PCR reads anew with MiXCR; each CDR3 protein has one entry. The repertoire holds fewer than 350,000 distinct CDR3 sequences, with less than 70% as singletons. Material for sequencing was peripheral blood. The receptors derive from a man aged 40-55 years with primary liver carcinoma and hepatitis B virus infection. The CDR3 runs from the conserved cysteine through the conserved F or W. D genes are given only for firm matches. Some rows mark clone size as missing; the rest say once, few, many or name a class of expanded clone.

D gene	V gene	J gene	clone size	CDR3 DNA	CDR3 protein
-	TRBV4-2	TRBJ1-1	-	TGTGCCAGCAGCCAAGACTCAGGGATCTGGGGCCCTGAAGCTTTCTTT	CASSQDSGIWGPEAFF
-	TRBV29-1	TRBJ2-7	few	TGCAACATTACTGGGACCGGGGGAGGGCAGTACTTC	CNITGTGGGQYF
-	TRBV6-1	TRBJ1-5	-	TGTGCCAGCAGTGAACGGCAGGGTTGCTATCTGCCCCAGCATTTT	CASSERQGCYLPQHF
-	TRBV6-6	TRBJ1-1	-	TGTGCGGCGGCGAGCTCGCACACTGAAGCTCTCTTT	CAAASSHTEALF
TRBD2	TRBV11-2	TRBJ2-7	once	TGTGCCAGCAGCTTAGTGCGGGGGGCGGCATACGAGCGGTACTTC	CASSLVRGAAYERYF
TRBD2	TRBV5-1	TRBJ2-7	-	TGCGCCAGCAGCTTGCCGAGCGTAGCGGGATTTTTCTACGAGCAGTACTTC	CASSLPSVAGFFYEQYF
TRBD1	TRBV6-5	TRBJ2-3	many	TGTGCCAGCAGCCCGACAGGGGAAATCACAGATACGCAGTATTTT	CASSPTGEITDTQYF
-	TRBV12-3/TRBV12-4	TRBJ2-2	-	TGTGCCAGCAGTTTACAGGGGTGTGGGGAGCTGTTTTTT	CASSLQGCGELFF
-	TRBV4-2	TRBJ2-1	-	TGTGCCAGCAGCCAAGTTTCGGTCATGAGGGGTGAGCAGTTCTTC	CASSQVSVMRGEQFF
-	TRBV6-5	TRBJ1-6	-	TGTGCCAGGTGTTACTCGAGAGTCCCTCCCCTCCACTTT	CARCYSRVPPLHF